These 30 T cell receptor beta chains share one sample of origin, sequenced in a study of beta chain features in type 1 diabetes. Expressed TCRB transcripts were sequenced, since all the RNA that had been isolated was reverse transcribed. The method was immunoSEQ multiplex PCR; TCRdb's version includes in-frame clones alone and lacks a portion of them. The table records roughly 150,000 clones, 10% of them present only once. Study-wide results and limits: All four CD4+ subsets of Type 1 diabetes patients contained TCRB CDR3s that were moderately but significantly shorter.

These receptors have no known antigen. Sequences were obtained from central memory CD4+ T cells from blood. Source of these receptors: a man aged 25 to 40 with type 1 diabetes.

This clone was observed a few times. The CDR3 DNA reads TGTGCCAGCAGTTTAGGGGGGACAGTTCTTTTTAACTATGGCTACACCTTC. It translates to CASSLGGTVLFNYGYTF. The gene calls are TRBV28 and TRBJ1-2; 7 bases map to TRBD1. Trimming took 2 bases from V and 1 from J; bases not matched to a gene: 10. In germline, CDR1 is MDHEN, CDR2 SYDVKM. The CDR3 runs 17 residues.

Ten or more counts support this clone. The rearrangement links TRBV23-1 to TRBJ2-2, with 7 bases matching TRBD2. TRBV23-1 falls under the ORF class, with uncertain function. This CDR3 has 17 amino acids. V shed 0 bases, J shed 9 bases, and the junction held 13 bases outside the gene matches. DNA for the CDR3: TGCGCCAGCAGTCAATCGTATACCCGGGGAGGGATACGGGAGCTGTTTTTT. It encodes CASSQSYTRGGIRELFF.

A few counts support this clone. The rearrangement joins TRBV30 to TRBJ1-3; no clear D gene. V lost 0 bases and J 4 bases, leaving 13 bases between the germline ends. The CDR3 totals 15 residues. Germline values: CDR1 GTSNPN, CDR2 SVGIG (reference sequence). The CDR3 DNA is TGTGCCTGGAGTGTAGGAACACCCAGGGGAAACACCATATATTTT. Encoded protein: CAWSVGTPRGNTIYF.

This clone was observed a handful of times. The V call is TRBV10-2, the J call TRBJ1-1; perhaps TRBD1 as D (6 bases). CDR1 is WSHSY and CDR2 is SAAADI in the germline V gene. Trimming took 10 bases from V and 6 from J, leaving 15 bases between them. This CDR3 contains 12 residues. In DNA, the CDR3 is TGCGCCACGATAACAGGGTTTGCTGAAGCTTTCTTT. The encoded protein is CATITGFAEAFF.

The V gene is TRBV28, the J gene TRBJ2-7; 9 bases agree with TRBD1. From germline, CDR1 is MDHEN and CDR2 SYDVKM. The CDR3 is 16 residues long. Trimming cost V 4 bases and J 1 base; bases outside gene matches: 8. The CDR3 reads CASSSLQGATSYEQYF. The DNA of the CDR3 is TGTGCCAGCAGTTCCCTACAGGGGGCCACGTCCTACGAGCAGTACTTC.

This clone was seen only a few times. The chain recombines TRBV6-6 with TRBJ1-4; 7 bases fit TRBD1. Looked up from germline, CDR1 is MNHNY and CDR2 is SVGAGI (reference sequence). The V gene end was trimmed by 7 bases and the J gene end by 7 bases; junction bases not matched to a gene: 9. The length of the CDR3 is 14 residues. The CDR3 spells CASMVGGVGEKLFF. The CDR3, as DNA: TGTGCCAGCATGGTAGGGGGCGTCGGTGAAAAACTGTTTTTT.

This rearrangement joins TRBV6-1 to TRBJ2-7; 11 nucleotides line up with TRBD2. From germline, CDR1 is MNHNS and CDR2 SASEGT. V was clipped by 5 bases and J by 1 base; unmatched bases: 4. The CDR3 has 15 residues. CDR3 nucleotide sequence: TGTGCCAGCAGTTCCGGGACTAGCGGTTCCTACGAGCAGTACTTC. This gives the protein CASSSGTSGSYEQYF.

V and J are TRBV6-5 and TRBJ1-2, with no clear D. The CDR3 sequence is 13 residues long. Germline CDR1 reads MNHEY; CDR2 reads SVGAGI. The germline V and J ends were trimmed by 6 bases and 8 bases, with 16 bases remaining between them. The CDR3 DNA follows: TGTGCCAGCAGCCTCCGTGGAGTCGAAGGCTACACCTTC. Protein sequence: CASSLRGVEGYTF.

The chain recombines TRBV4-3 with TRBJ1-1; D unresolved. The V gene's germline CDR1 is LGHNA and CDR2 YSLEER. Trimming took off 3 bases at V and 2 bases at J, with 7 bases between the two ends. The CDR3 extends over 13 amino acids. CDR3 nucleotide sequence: TGCGCCAGCAGCCAGGTAGCTAACACTGAAGCTTTCTTT. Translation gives CASSQVANTEAFF.

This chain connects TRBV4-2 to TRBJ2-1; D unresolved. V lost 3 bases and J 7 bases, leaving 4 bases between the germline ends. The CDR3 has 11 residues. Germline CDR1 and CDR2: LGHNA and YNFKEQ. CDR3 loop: CASSQQNEQFF. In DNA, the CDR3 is TGTGCCAGCAGCCAGCAGAATGAGCAGTTCTTC.

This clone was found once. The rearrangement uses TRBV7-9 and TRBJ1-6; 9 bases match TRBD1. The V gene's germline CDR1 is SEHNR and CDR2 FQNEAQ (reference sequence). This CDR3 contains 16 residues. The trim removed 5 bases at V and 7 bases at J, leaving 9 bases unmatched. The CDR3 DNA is TGTGCCAGCAGCACCCGTAGTACAGGGGGCAATTCACCCCTCCACTTT. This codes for CASSTRSTGGNSPLHF.

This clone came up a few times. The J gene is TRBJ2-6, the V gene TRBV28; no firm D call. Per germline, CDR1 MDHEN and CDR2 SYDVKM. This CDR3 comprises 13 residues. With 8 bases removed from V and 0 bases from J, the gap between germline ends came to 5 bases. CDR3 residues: CASWSSGANVLTF. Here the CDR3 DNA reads TGTGCCAGCTGGAGCTCTGGGGCCAACGTCCTGACTTTC.

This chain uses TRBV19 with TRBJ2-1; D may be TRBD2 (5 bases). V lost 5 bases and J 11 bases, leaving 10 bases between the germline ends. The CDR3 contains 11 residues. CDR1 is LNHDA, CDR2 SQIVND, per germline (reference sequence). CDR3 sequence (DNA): TGTGCCAGTAGTCCCGAGGGCAAGCAGTTCTTC. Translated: CASSPEGKQFF. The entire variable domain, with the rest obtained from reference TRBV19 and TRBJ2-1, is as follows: DGGITQSPKYLFRKEGQNVTLSCEQNLNHDAMYWYRQDPGQGLRLIYYSQIVNDFQKGDIAEGYSVSREKKESFPLTVTSAQKNPTAFYLCASSPEGKQFFGPGTRLTVL.

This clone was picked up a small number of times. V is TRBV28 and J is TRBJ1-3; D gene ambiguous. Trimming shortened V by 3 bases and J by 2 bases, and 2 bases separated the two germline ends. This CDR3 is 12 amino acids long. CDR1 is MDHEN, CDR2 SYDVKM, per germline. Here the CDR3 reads CASSFAGNTIYF. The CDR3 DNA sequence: TGTGCCAGCAGTTTCGCTGGAAACACCATATATTTT. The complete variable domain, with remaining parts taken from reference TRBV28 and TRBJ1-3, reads DVKVTQSSRYLVKRTGEKVFLECVQDMDHENMFWYRQDPGLGLRLIYFSYDVKMKEKGDIPEGYSVSREKKERFSLILESASTNQTSMYLCASSFAGNTIYFGEGSWLTVV.

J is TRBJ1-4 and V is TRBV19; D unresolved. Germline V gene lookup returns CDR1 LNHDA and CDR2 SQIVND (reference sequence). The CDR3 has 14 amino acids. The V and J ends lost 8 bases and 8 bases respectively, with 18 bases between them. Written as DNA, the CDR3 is TGTGCCAGTTCTCGGCGGTTTCTTAGGGAAAAACTGTTTTTT. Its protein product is CASSRRFLREKLFF.

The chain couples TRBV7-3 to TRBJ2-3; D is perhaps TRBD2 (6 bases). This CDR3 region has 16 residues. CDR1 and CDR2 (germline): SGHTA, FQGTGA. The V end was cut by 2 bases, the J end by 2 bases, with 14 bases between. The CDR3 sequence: CASSLGSGGTTDTQYF. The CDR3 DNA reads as TGTGCCAGCAGCTTAGGTTCCGGGGGAACCACAGATACGCAGTATTTT. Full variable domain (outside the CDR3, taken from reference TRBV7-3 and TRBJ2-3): GAGVSQTPSNKVTEKGKYVELRCDPISGHTALYWYRQSLGQGPEFLIYFQGTGAADDSGLPNDRFFAVRPEGSVSTLKIQRTERGDSAVYLCASSLGSGGTTDTQYFGPGTRLTVL.

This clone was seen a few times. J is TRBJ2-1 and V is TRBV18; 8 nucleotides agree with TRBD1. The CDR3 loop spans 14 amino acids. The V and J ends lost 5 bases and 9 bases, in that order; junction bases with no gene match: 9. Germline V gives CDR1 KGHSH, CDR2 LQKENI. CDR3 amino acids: CASSGQGQGIEQFF. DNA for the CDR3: TGTGCCAGCTCAGGACAGGGCCAGGGAATTGAGCAGTTCTTC.

CDR3 residues: CASSLTEIYGYTF. The CDR3 coding sequence is TGTGCCAGCAGCTTGACAGAGATTTATGGCTACACCTTC. The genes are TRBV7-3 and TRBJ1-2, with a possible D match to TRBD1 (5 bases). Trimming cost V 3 bases and J 5 bases, with 10 bases left between them. The germline V gene has CDR1 SGHTA and CDR2 FQGTGA. This CDR3 contains 13 residues.

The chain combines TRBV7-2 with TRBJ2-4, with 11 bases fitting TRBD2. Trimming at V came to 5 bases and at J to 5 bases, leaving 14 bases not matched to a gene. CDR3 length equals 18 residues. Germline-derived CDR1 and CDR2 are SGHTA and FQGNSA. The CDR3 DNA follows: TGTGCCAGCAGCCTCCGACATATAGCGGGAGGGCCCCAAAACATTCAGTACTTC. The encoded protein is CASSLRHIAGGPQNIQYF.

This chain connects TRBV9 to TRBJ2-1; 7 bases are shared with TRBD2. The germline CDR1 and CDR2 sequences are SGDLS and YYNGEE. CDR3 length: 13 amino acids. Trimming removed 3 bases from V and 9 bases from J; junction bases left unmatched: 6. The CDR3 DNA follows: TGTGCCAGCAGCGGGACTAGTGGCACTGAGCAGTTCTTC. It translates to CASSGTSGTEQFF.

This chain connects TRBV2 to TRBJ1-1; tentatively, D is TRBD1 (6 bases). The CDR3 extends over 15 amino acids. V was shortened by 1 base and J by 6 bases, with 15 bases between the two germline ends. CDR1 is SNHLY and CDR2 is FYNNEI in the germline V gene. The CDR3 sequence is CASSEGGLGFPEAFF. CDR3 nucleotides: TGTGCCAGCAGTGAAGGGGGGCTTGGATTCCCTGAAGCTTTCTTT.

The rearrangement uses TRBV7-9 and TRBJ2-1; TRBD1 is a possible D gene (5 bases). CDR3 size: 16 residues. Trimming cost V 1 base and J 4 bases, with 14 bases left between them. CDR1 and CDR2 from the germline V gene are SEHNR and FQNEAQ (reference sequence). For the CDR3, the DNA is TGTGCCAGCAGCTTAGGACAGACTCTTATTTACAATGAGCAGTTCTTC. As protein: CASSLGQTLIYNEQFF.

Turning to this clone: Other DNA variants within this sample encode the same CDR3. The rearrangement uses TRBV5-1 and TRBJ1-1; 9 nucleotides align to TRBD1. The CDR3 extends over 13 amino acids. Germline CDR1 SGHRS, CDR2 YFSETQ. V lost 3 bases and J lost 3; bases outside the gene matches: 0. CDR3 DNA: TGCGCCAGCAGCTGGGACAGGGACACTGAAGCTTTCTTT. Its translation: CASSWDRDTEAFF.

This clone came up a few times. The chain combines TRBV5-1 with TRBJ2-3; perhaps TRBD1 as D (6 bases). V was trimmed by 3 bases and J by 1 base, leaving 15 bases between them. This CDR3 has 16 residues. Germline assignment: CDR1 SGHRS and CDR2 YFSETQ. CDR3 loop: CASSSGTTSGTDTQYF. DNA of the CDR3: TGCGCCAGCAGCTCCGGGACAACGAGCGGCACAGATACGCAGTATTTT.

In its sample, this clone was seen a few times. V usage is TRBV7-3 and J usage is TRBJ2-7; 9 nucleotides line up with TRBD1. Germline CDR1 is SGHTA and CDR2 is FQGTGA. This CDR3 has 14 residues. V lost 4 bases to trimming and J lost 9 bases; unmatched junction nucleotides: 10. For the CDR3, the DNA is TGTGCCAGCAGCTCAACCCGGGACAGGGTCATGCAGTACTTC. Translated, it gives CASSSTRDRVMQYF.

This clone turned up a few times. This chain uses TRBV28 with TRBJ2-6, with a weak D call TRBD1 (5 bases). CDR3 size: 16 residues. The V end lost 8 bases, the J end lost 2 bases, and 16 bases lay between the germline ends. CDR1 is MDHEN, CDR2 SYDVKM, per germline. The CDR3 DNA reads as TGTGCCAGCCGTGACTCAGGGTTTACTGGGGCCAACGTCCTGACTTTC. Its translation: CASRDSGFTGANVLTF.

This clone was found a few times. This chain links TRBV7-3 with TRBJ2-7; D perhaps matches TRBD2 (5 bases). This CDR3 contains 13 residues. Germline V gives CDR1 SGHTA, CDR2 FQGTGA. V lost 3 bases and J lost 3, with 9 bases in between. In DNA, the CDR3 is TGTGCCAGCAGCTTTGGAAGCGGCTACGAGCAGTACTTC. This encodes CASSFGSGYEQYF. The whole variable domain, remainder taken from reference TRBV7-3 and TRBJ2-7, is GAGVSQTPSNKVTEKGKYVELRCDPISGHTALYWYRQSLGQGPEFLIYFQGTGAADDSGLPNDRFFAVRPEGSVSTLKIQRTERGDSAVYLCASSFGSGYEQYFGPGTRLTVT.

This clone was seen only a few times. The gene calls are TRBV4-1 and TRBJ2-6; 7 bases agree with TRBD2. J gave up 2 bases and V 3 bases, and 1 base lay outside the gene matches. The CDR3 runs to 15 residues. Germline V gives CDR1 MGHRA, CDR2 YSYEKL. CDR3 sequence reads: CASSQGGAGANVLTF. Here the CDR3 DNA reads TGCGCCAGCAGCCAGGGGGGGGCTGGGGCCAACGTCCTGACTTTC.

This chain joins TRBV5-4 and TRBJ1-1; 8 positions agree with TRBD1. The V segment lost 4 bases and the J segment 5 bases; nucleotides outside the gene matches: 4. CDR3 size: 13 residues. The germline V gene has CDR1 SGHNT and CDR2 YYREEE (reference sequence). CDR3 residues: CASSGQGGTEAFF. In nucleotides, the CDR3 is TGTGCCAGCAGCGGACAGGGCGGGACTGAAGCTTTCTTT.

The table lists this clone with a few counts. CDR3 protein: CASSQYRVLGEQFF. CDR3 DNA sequence: TGCGCCAGCAGCCAATACAGGGTTCTAGGTGAGCAGTTCTTC. The chain couples TRBV4-3 to TRBJ2-1; D possibly corresponds to TRBD1 (6 bases). V was trimmed by 2 bases and J by 9 bases, leaving 14 bases between them. This CDR3 has 14 amino acids. Germline V gene lookup returns CDR1 LGHNA and CDR2 YSLEER.